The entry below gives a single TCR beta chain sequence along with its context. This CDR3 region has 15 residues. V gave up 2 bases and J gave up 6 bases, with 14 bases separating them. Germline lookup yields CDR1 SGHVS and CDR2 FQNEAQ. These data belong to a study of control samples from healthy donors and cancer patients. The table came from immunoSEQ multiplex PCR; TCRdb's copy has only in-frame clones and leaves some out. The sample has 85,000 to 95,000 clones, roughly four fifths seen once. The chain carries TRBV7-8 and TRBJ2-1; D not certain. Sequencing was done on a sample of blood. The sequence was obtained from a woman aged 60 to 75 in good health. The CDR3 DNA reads TGTGCCAGCAGCTTAAGCGACTCGCCCCTCAATGAGCAGTTCTTC. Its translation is CASSLSDSPLNEQFF.